This record covers a single T cell receptor beta chain. Recovered participants had two consecutive negative NP/OP PCR tests, healthcare professional clearance, or symptom resolution. The data were taken from a study of blood T cell repertoires in COVID-19. Trimming left V 0 bases short and J 0 bases short, with 16 bases between. This CDR3 spans 17 amino acids. Germline lookup yields CDR1 SQVTM and CDR2 ANQGSEA. The method was immunoSEQ multiplex PCR; TCRdb's version includes in-frame clones alone and lacks a portion of them. The table has fewer than 350,000 clones, 75% to 90% seen once. This chain links TRBV29-1 with TRBJ2-3; perhaps TRBD1 as D (6 bases). This TCR derives from a woman in her thirties or forties who had recovered from COVID-19. Specimen: PBMCs or T cells enriched from blood (not recorded which). The CDR3 here is CSVEEWGHGLSTDTQYF. CDR3 DNA sequence: TGCAGCGTTGAAGAGTGGGGACACGGCCTAAGCACAGATACGCAGTATTTT.